This T cell receptor (beta chain) was documented in a study of blood T cell repertoires in COVID-19. Study at large: T cells, B-cell-depleted T cells, or PBMCs supplied cDNA or gDNA.

Generated by immunoSEQ multiplex PCR, the TCRdb table keeps only in-frame clones and is missing some. Here the sample spans more than 150,000 clones, 70% to 90% being singletons. Per germline, CDR1 MNHEY and CDR2 SVGAGI. The ends were cut back, 2 bases at V and 4 bases at J, with 6 bases in the middle. The CDR3 loop spans 13 amino acids. The gene calls are TRBV6-5 and TRBJ1-5; D unclear. The TCR sequence derives from a man aged 35-49 years with active or convalescent COVID-19. The sample taken for sequencing was peripheral blood. The CDR3 is CASSYRTNQPQHF. In DNA, the CDR3 is TGTGCCAGCAGTTACCGCACAAATCAGCCCCAGCATTTT.